The 26 T cell receptor beta chains reported below all come from one sample, sequenced in a study of cytomegalovirus exposure and HLA in healthy donors. PCR employed 60 Vbeta and 13 Jbeta primers. Clones were read by immunoSEQ multiplex PCR, and TCRdb kept only the in-frame ones, dropping some. This sample yields about 38,000 clones, of which roughly 90% are seen a single time; approximately 10% belongs to the top ten. Specimen: PBMCs. The receptors originated from a woman aged 40 to 50 in good health and CMV-seropositive.

CDR3 sequence (DNA): TGTGCCAGCAGCTTAGAGAGGCTGTCCTACGAGCAGTACTTC. Residues: CASSLERLSYEQYF. V and J are TRBV7-8 and TRBJ2-7; D unclear. The V gene lost 1 base and the J gene lost 1 base, with 8 bases spanning the gap. Germline V gene lookup returns CDR1 SGHVS and CDR2 FQNEAQ. This CDR3 contains 14 residues.

This clone was counted a single time. The chain carries TRBV19 and TRBJ1-4; no definite D call. The CDR3 length is 16 residues. Germline assignment: CDR1 LNHDA and CDR2 SQIVND (reference sequence). Trimming took 3 bases from V and 8 from J, leaving 19 bases between them. The CDR3 DNA sequence: TGTGCCAGTAGTATGGATGGGAGGGTACCGTACGAAAAACTGTTTTTT. Encoded protein: CASSMDGRVPYEKLFF. Together with reference TRBV19 and TRBJ1-4, the CDR3 gives the full variable domain: DGGITQSPKYLFRKEGQNVTLSCEQNLNHDAMYWYRQDPGQGLRLIYYSQIVNDFQKGDIAEGYSVSREKKESFPLTVTSAQKNPTAFYLCASSMDGRVPYEKLFFGSGTQLSVL.

The V call is TRBV11-3, the J call TRBJ2-1, with 10 positions matching TRBD1. The CDR3 has 15 residues. Trimming removed 5 bases from V and 2 bases from J; junction bases left unmatched: 3. Germline lookup yields CDR1 SGHNT and CDR2 YENEEA. The CDR3 loop reads CASSHDRGPYNEQFF. DNA for the CDR3: TGTGCCAGCAGCCATGACAGGGGGCCCTACAATGAGCAGTTCTTC.

The J gene is TRBJ2-2, the V gene TRBV7-9, with no clear D. This CDR3 has 15 residues. Germline CDR1 and CDR2: SEHNR and FQNEAQ (reference sequence). V was pared by 3 bases and J by 4 bases, with 12 bases between. The CDR3 coding sequence is TGTGCCAGCAGCTTGTCCGAGGTTGTCACCGGGGAGCTGTTTTTT. As protein: CASSLSEVVTGELFF. The complete variable domain, with remaining parts taken from reference TRBV7-9 and TRBJ2-2, reads DTGVSQNPRHKITKRGQNVTFRCDPISEHNRLYWYRQTLGQGPEFLTYFQNEAQLEKSRLLSDRFSAERPKGSFSTLEIQRTEQGDSAMYLCASSLSEVVTGELFFGEGSRLTVL.

In nucleotides, the CDR3 is TGCAGCGTTCGGGAGGGGCTCACCGGGGAGCTGTTTTTT. Encoded protein: CSVREGLTGELFF. V is TRBV29-1 and J is TRBJ2-2, with 8 bases lining up with TRBD2. With 5 bases clipped from V and 4 bases from J, the junction kept 3 bases outside the gene matches. The CDR3 covers 13 residues. The germline gives CDR1 SQVTM, CDR2 ANQGSEA.

This rearrangement joins TRBV19 to TRBJ2-2; 7 bases are a match to TRBD2. After removal of 7 bases from V and 3 bases from J, the junction contained 14 bases not matched to a gene. Looked up from germline, CDR1 is LNHDA and CDR2 is SQIVND (reference sequence). The CDR3 totals 17 residues. The CDR3 sequence is CASILQGGDYYTGELFF. CDR3 DNA: TGTGCCAGTATCCTTCAGGGCGGGGACTATTACACCGGGGAGCTGTTTTTT.

The V gene is TRBV6-5, the J gene TRBJ1-2, with TRBD1 matching 7 bases. CDR1 is MNHEY and CDR2 is SVGAGI in the germline V gene. The CDR3 contains 14 residues. The ends lost 5 bases at V and 0 bases at J; junction bases unmatched: 3. DNA for the CDR3: TGTGCCAGCAGTCCCGGGACAGCTAACTATGGCTACACCTTC. This translates into CASSPGTANYGYTF.

The chain carries TRBV30 and TRBJ1-1; D ambiguous. Germline V CDR1 and CDR2: GTSNPN, SVGIG (reference sequence). V lost 4 bases to trimming and J lost 4 bases, with 16 bases between them. This CDR3 is 14 amino acids long. CDR3 DNA: TGTGCCTGGATCGGAGGAGGTAGTGGCACTGAAGCTTTCTTT. Translating gives CAWIGGGSGTEAFF.

The chain has TRBV19 and TRBJ1-5, with 7 bases that match TRBD1. Germline V gene sequence: CDR1 LNHDA, CDR2 SQIVND (reference sequence). The CDR3 contains 17 residues. V dropped 4 bases and J dropped 1; count of bases not matched to a gene: 10. CDR3 sequence reads: CASSNYRGPLSNQPQHF. The CDR3 DNA reads as TGTGCCAGTAGTAACTACAGGGGACCATTGAGCAATCAGCCCCAGCATTTT. Drawing the rest from reference TRBV19 and TRBJ1-5, the complete variable domain is DGGITQSPKYLFRKEGQNVTLSCEQNLNHDAMYWYRQDPGQGLRLIYYSQIVNDFQKGDIAEGYSVSREKKESFPLTVTSAQKNPTAFYLCASSNYRGPLSNQPQHFGDGTRLSIL.

This clone has only one observation. The chain has TRBV6-4 and TRBJ2-3; D is possibly TRBD1 (6 bases). The V end lost 10 bases, the J end lost 2 bases, and 16 bases lay between the germline ends. Germline V gives CDR1 MRHNA, CDR2 SNTAGT. This CDR3 has 14 residues. The CDR3 DNA follows: TGTGCCACCAGGGGCGGGTCAGACACAGATACGCAGTATTTT. Translation: CATRGGSDTDTQYF.

The chain carries TRBV6-5 and TRBJ1-1, with D unresolved. V shed 8 bases and J shed 1 base, with 11 bases lying between them. From germline, CDR1 is MNHEY and CDR2 SVGAGI. The length of the CDR3 is 13 residues. The CDR3 region has the DNA TGTGCCAGCTCTAAAGACTGGAACACTGAAGCTTTCTTT. Residues: CASSKDWNTEAFF.

The J gene is TRBJ1-1, the V gene TRBV29-1; no reliable D call. Per germline, CDR1 SQVTM and CDR2 ANQGSEA. The CDR3 covers 13 residues. Trimming stripped 7 bases from V and 1 base from J, with 13 bases between. CDR3 loop: CSAPREGNTEAFF. The CDR3 bases are TGCAGCGCCCCGAGGGAAGGGAACACTGAAGCTTTCTTT.

The chain employs TRBV9 and TRBJ1-3, with D perhaps TRBD1 (5 bases). Germline values: CDR1 SGDLS, CDR2 YYNGEE. Trimming took 4 bases from V and 2 from J, leaving 13 bases between them. This CDR3 has 15 residues. For the CDR3, the DNA is TGTGCCAGCAGCACCGGACAACTGCCTGGAAACACCATATATTTT. Its translation is CASSTGQLPGNTIYF.

This chain links TRBV5-1 with TRBJ1-2; D not certain. The CDR3 is 12 residues long. Germline CDR1 reads SGHRS; CDR2 reads YFSETQ. Trimming shortened V by 8 bases and J by 4 bases, and 12 bases separated the two germline ends. CDR3 coding DNA: TGCGCCAGTTCCCCGTCTAGCTATGGCTACACCTTC. As protein: CASSPSSYGYTF.

This sequence joins TRBV9 and TRBJ2-1; 10 bases map to TRBD2. This CDR3 has 16 residues. Per the germline V gene, CDR1 is SGDLS and CDR2 is YYNGEE. V was pared by 3 bases and J by 7 bases, with 10 bases of the junction left unmatched. The CDR3 nucleotides are TGTGCCAGCAGCGCCCCCGGACTAGCGGCGATTAATGAGCAGTTCTTC. Protein sequence: CASSAPGLAAINEQFF.

The chain carries TRBV7-8 and TRBJ2-2, with D maybe TRBD2 (5 bases). CDR1 is SGHVS and CDR2 is FQNEAQ in the germline V gene. This CDR3 is 17 amino acids long. V lost 5 bases and J lost 5, with 21 bases in between. In DNA form, the CDR3 reads TGTGCCAGCAGCCCCGGGGTTGGGCGAGGGAATACCGGGGAGCTGTTTTTT. It translates to CASSPGVGRGNTGELFF.

This chain uses TRBV21-1 with TRBJ1-1; TRBD1, the table's D call, was not compared with the DNA. TRBV21-1 is designated a pseudogene. This CDR3 has 16 amino acids. CDR3 bases: TGTGCCAGCAACGTAACCGGGACAAGGGAAGGGCCTGAAGCTTTCTTT. Its protein is CASNVTGTREGPEAFF.

To note about this clone: A junction end diverges from the germline sequence, so it may reflect a read error. The gene calls are TRBV7-9 and TRBJ1-2; a possible D gene is TRBD1 (5 bases). Per the germline V gene, CDR1 is SEHNR and CDR2 is FQNEAQ (reference sequence). This CDR3 is built from 13 residues. The CDR3 DNA reads as TGTTCCAGCAGCTTAGGCAGGGTGTACGGCTACACCTTC. It yields the protein CSSSLGRVYGYTF.

The chain carries TRBV30 and TRBJ1-3; 9 bases are a match to TRBD1. V dropped 5 bases and J dropped 3; count of bases not matched to a gene: 2. Germline V lookup: CDR1 GTSNPN, CDR2 SVGIG (reference sequence). The CDR3 loop spans 13 amino acids. The CDR3 DNA is TGTGCCTGGGACAGGGGGAGTGGAAACACCATATATTTT. Its translation is CAWDRGSGNTIYF.

This chain connects TRBV14 to TRBJ2-2, with a weak D call TRBD2 (5 bases). V lost 4 bases and J lost 2, with 17 bases in between. In germline, CDR1 is SGHDN, CDR2 FVKESK. The CDR3 is 17 residues long. The CDR3 nucleotides are TGTGCCAGCAGCCTGATTTCCGGACTCCTAAACACCGGGGAGCTGTTTTTT. Translation: CASSLISGLLNTGELFF.

The J gene is TRBJ2-2, the V gene TRBV23-1; D unresolved. TRBV23-1 is annotated as an ORF whose role is uncertain. This CDR3 contains 11 residues. Trimming removed 3 bases from V and 7 bases from J, with 3 bases in between. Written as DNA, the CDR3 is TGCGCCAGCAGTCACGTCGGGGAGCTGTTTTTT. This translates into CASSHVGELFF.

This clone has only one observation. The rearrangement joins TRBV5-1 to TRBJ1-2; 7 bases are a match to TRBD1. The CDR3 runs 17 residues. The germline gives CDR1 SGHRS, CDR2 YFSETQ. The V segment lost 0 bases and the J segment 0 bases; nucleotides outside the gene matches: 8. DNA of the CDR3: TGCGCCAGCAGCTTGGCCGAGACAGGGTATCCTAACTATGGCTACACCTTC. Translated: CASSLAETGYPNYGYTF.

The rearrangement joins TRBV2 to TRBJ2-4; D ambiguous. This CDR3 contains 13 residues. Germline CDR1 is SNHLY and CDR2 is FYNNEI. V lost 2 bases to trimming and J lost 4 bases, with 6 bases between them. CDR3 region: CASSELLKNIQYF. In nucleotides, the CDR3 is TGTGCCAGCAGTGAACTGTTGAAAAACATTCAGTACTTC.

The chain combines TRBV25-1 with TRBJ2-1, with D possibly being TRBD2 (7 bases). Trimming pared 6 bases from V and 7 bases from J, leaving 25 bases between. Looked up from germline, CDR1 is MGHDK and CDR2 is SYGVNS. The CDR3 is 17 amino acids. The CDR3 region is CASSVRGEGGSRNEQFF. The CDR3 DNA sequence: TGTGCCAGCAGCGTAAGGGGGGAGGGGGGGTCGAGGAATGAGCAGTTCTTC.

The rearrangement links TRBV28 to TRBJ1-4; TRBD1 might be the D (6 bases). Trimming took 6 bases from V and 5 from J, leaving 19 bases between them. CDR3 length: 16 amino acids. CDR1 is MDHEN, CDR2 SYDVKM, per germline. CDR3 region: CASSPPGTKKNEKLFF. As DNA, the CDR3 is TGTGCCAGCAGCCCCCCCGGGACAAAGAAAAATGAAAAACTGTTTTTT. The complete variable domain, with remaining parts taken from reference TRBV28 and TRBJ1-4, reads DVKVTQSSRYLVKRTGEKVFLECVQDMDHENMFWYRQDPGLGLRLIYFSYDVKMKEKGDIPEGYSVSREKKERFSLILESASTNQTSMYLCASSPPGTKKNEKLFFGSGTQLSVL.

The chain employs TRBV18 and TRBJ2-5, with TRBD2 as a possible D gene (5 bases). Deletions cut 6 bases from V and 4 bases from J, with 9 bases between. The germline gives CDR1 KGHSH, CDR2 LQKENI. The CDR3 contains 12 residues. CDR3 sequence (DNA): TGTGCCAGCTCCCGGGGTGGAGAGACCCAGTACTTC. Protein: CASSRGGETQYF. The full variable domain, in which reference TRBV18 and TRBJ2-5 provide the parts outside the CDR3, is NAGVMQNPRHLVRRRGQEARLRCSPMKGHSHVYWYRQLPEEGLKFMVYLQKENIIDESGMPKERFSAEFPKEGPSILRIQQVVRGDSAAYFCASSRGGETQYFGPGTRLLVL.